The 24 T cell receptor beta chains below come from one sample, sequenced in a study of T-cell reconstitution after alpha-beta-depleted transplantation in children. The library targeted TCRbeta and was prepared with unique molecular identifiers. A single record per CDR3 protein comes from TCRdb applying MiXCR to the PCR reads. Of about 610,000 distinct CDR3 sequences listed, about 10% were seen once; the top ten hold 4%. The sequencing here drew on PBMCs from the stem cell graft donor, taken from the stem cell graft. Receptors originate from a human donor who donated a stem cell graft to a child with acute myeloid leukemia.

This clonotype showed up just a few times. The J gene is TRBJ1-3, the V gene TRBV20-1; D may be TRBD1 (5 bases). Germline V CDR1 and CDR2: DFQATT, SNEGSKA (reference sequence). With 8 bases removed from V and 2 bases from J, the gap between germline ends came to 10 bases. The CDR3 sequence is 12 residues long. CDR3 DNA: TGCAGTTGGATGGGGGCTGGAAACACCATATATTTT. It specifies CSWMGAGNTIYF.

This clonotype came up a few times. The rearrangement links TRBV6-1 to TRBJ2-7; 10 bases align to TRBD2. Germline V gene sequence: CDR1 MNHNS, CDR2 SASEGT. The CDR3 covers 16 residues. With V trimmed by 4 bases and J by 3 bases, 9 bases remained unmatched. The chain's CDR3 is CASSAYSSGSSYEQYF. CDR3 DNA: TGTGCCAGCAGTGCATATTCTAGCGGGAGTAGCTACGAGCAGTACTTC.

This clonotype was counted only a few times. The V call is TRBV15, the J call TRBJ2-5; D perhaps matches TRBD2 (6 bases). From germline, CDR1 is LNHNV and CDR2 YYDKDF (reference sequence). Trimming pared 0 bases from V and 2 bases from J, leaving 7 bases between. The CDR3 totals 14 residues. CDR3 protein: CATSRDLAQETQYF. In DNA form, the CDR3 reads TGTGCCACCAGCAGAGACCTAGCGCAAGAGACCCAGTACTTC.

This clonotype was seen only a few times. The chain is built from TRBV5-1 and TRBJ2-7; TRBD2 agrees at 7 bases. Germline loops: CDR1 SGHRS, CDR2 YFSETQ. Losses at the gene ends were 0 bases for V and 2 bases for J; bases not matched to a gene: 11. CDR3 size: 17 residues. CDR3 protein: CASSLGLGASGTYEQYF. The DNA of the CDR3 is TGCGCCAGCAGCTTGGGGTTAGGGGCTAGCGGCACCTACGAGCAGTACTTC.

The gene calls are TRBV6-1 and TRBJ2-2; a possible D gene is TRBD1 (7 bases). The CDR3 has 16 residues. V shed 7 bases and J shed 3 bases, with 18 bases lying between them. The germline CDR1 and CDR2 sequences are MNHNS and SASEGT. The DNA for the CDR3 is TGTGCCAGCACCCACCAGGGGGGCGCGGACACCGGGGAGCTGTTTTTT. Its protein product is CASTHQGGADTGELFF.

This clonotype was counted between two and nine times. For the CDR3, the DNA is TGTGCCAGCAGCTTAATGGGGGGAGGAAACACTGAAGCTTTCTTT. It yields the protein CASSLMGGGNTEAFF. The chain has TRBV7-3 and TRBJ1-1; D possibly corresponds to TRBD1 (5 bases). Germline V gene data show CDR1 as SGHTA and CDR2 as FQGTGA. This CDR3 is 15 amino acids long. Trimming pared 1 base from V and 2 bases from J, leaving 11 bases between.

The chain uses TRBV7-6 and TRBJ2-7, with 8 positions matching TRBD2. Unmatched junction bases numbered 6, after V lost 8 bases and J lost 3 bases. The CDR3 length is 13 residues. Germline V CDR1 and CDR2: SGHVS, FNYEAQ. CDR3 DNA: TGTGCCAGCGGCAAGAGCGGGGGCTACGAGCAGTACTTC. Translation: CASGKSGGYEQYF.

This clonotype was seen repeatedly, ten times or more. The rearrangement links TRBV28 to TRBJ2-1; D gene ambiguous. CDR1 and CDR2 (germline): MDHEN, SYDVKM. V was shortened by 6 bases and J by 7 bases, with 13 bases between the two germline ends. This CDR3 contains 13 residues. CDR3 in amino acids: CASRGTSRNEQFF. CDR3 coding DNA: TGTGCCAGCAGGGGCACCTCGCGAAATGAGCAGTTCTTC.

This clonotype was observed a few times. The CDR3 DNA reads TGTGCCAGCAGTTTGGCCAGCGCACTCGGCAATCAGCCCCAGCATTTT. Translated, it gives CASSLASALGNQPQHF. The chain combines TRBV12-3 or TRBV12-4 with TRBJ1-5; D gene ambiguous. V was trimmed by 3 bases and J by 2 bases, leaving 14 bases between them. The CDR3 length is 16 residues.

This clonotype has ten or more counts. The rearrangement joins TRBV6-5 to TRBJ1-5; 8 nucleotides agree with TRBD1. The germline gives CDR1 MNHEY, CDR2 SVGAGI. V trimming: 4 bases; J trimming: 3 bases; junction bases outside the gene matches: 8. CDR3 length equals 16 residues. Here the CDR3 reads CASSSGTGVVNQPQHF. CDR3 in DNA: TGTGCCAGCAGTTCCGGGACAGGCGTTGTCAATCAGCCCCAGCATTTT.

This clonotype was counted only a few times. The rearrangement links TRBV20-1 to TRBJ1-2, with D possibly being TRBD1 (5 bases). Trimming cost V 3 bases and J 2 bases, with 19 bases left between them. The CDR3 contains 16 residues. CDR1 is DFQATT and CDR2 is SNEGSKA in the germline V gene (reference sequence). CDR3 DNA sequence: TGCAGTGCTAGTCCCGCTAACCAGGGTACCAACTATGGCTACACCTTC. Residues: CSASPANQGTNYGYTF.

This clonotype was detected ten times or more. The chain carries TRBV20-1 and TRBJ2-6, with 8 bases that match TRBD1. This CDR3 is built from 16 residues. Germline loops: CDR1 DFQATT, CDR2 SNEGSKA (reference sequence). J lost 1 base, V lost 6 bases, and 8 bases had no gene match. The CDR3 bases are TGCAGTGCCGGAAACCGACAGGGGTCTGGGGCCAACGTCCTGACTTTC. This translates into CSAGNRQGSGANVLTF.

This clonotype was detected only once. This sequence may be a read error, since a much larger clone differs from it by one base. The rearrangement joins TRBV10-3 to TRBJ2-5; 9 bases map to TRBD2. Trimming cost V 6 bases and J 1 base; bases outside gene matches: 6. The CDR3 is 15 residues long. Germline assignment: CDR1 ENHRY and CDR2 SYGVKD. CDR3 protein: CAIRCSGSGQETQYF. The CDR3 nucleotides are TGTGCCATCAGGTGTAGCGGGAGCGGCCAAGAGACCCAGTACTTC.

This clonotype appeared a few times. The chain carries TRBV5-5 and TRBJ2-1; D ambiguous. CDR1 is SGHKS, CDR2 YYEKEE, per germline (reference sequence). The V and J ends lost 2 bases and 1 base respectively, with 10 bases between them. The CDR3 has 15 amino acids. The CDR3 DNA follows: TGTGCCAGCAGCTTAATAGTAAGGTCCTACAATGAGCAGTTCTTC. It is translated as CASSLIVRSYNEQFF. The full variable domain, in which reference TRBV5-5 and TRBJ2-1 provide the parts outside the CDR3, is DAGVTQSPTHLIKTRGQQVTLRCSPISGHKSVSWYQQVLGQGPQFIFQYYEKEERGRGNFPDRFSARQFPNYSSELNVNALLLGDSALYLCASSLIVRSYNEQFFGPGTRLTVL.

The table lists this clonotype with many counts. The rearrangement links TRBV25-1 to TRBJ2-7, with D possibly called TRBD1 or TRBD2 (5 bases each). The ends were cut back, 1 base at V and 2 bases at J, with 6 bases in the middle. CDR3 length: 13 residues. CDR1 is MGHDK and CDR2 is SYGVNS in the germline V gene. The CDR3 protein is CASSEWGTYEQYF. The CDR3 DNA reads TGTGCCAGCAGTGAATGGGGGACCTACGAGCAGTACTTC.

The chain joins TRBV7-9 to TRBJ1-5; the match to TRBD1 covers 8 bases. From germline, CDR1 is SEHNR and CDR2 FQNEAQ (reference sequence). The junction had 14 bases not matched to a gene; V was cut back by 5 bases and J by 2 bases. CDR3 length: 18 amino acids. This CDR3 reads CASSPTPTGVFRNQPQHF. In DNA, the CDR3 is TGTGCCAGCAGCCCCACCCCGACAGGGGTCTTTCGCAATCAGCCCCAGCATTTT. Together with reference TRBV7-9 and TRBJ1-5, the CDR3 gives the full variable domain: DTGVSQNPRHKITKRGQNVTFRCDPISEHNRLYWYRQTLGQGPEFLTYFQNEAQLEKSRLLSDRFSAERPKGSFSTLEIQRTEQGDSAMYLCASSPTPTGVFRNQPQHFGDGTRLSIL.

This clonotype was seen many times. The V call is TRBV5-1, the J call TRBJ2-1, with D possibly TRBD2 on 5 matching bases. Germline values: CDR1 SGHRS, CDR2 YFSETQ. This CDR3 region has 15 residues. V was trimmed by 3 bases and J by 8 bases, leaving 18 bases between them. CDR3 amino acids: CASSSRDGSSDEQFF. The DNA of the CDR3 is TGCGCCAGCAGCTCACGGGATGGGTCTTCGGATGAGCAGTTCTTC.

J is TRBJ2-5 and V is TRBV10-3; D unresolved. V lost 0 bases and J lost 1, with 6 bases in between. The CDR3 runs 14 residues. Germline V gives CDR1 ENHRY, CDR2 SYGVKD. The CDR3 reads CAISESATQETQYF. The CDR3, as DNA: TGTGCCATCAGTGAGTCGGCTACCCAAGAGACCCAGTACTTC.

The CDR3 sequence is CASSYGTSGRAIDEQFF. DNA for the CDR3: TGTGCCAGCAGCTACGGGACTAGCGGGAGGGCCATAGATGAGCAGTTCTTC. The chain joins TRBV7-2 to TRBJ2-1; 16 bases map to TRBD2. The CDR3 totals 17 residues. V lost 4 bases to trimming and J lost 8 bases; unmatched junction nucleotides: 8. Germline CDR1 and CDR2: SGHTA and FQGNSA.

This clonotype came up once. The chain is built from TRBV20-1 and TRBJ2-5; D unclear. CDR1 and CDR2 (germline): DFQATT, SNEGSKA (reference sequence). Trimming took 0 bases from V and 7 from J, leaving 12 bases between them. This CDR3 has 13 residues. CDR3 protein: CSARDPGPGTQYF. The CDR3 nucleotides are TGCAGTGCTAGAGATCCGGGCCCTGGGACCCAGTACTTC.

This chain connects TRBV24-1 to TRBJ1-5; D not certain. This CDR3 comprises 13 residues. The V end was cut by 6 bases, the J end by 4 bases, with 9 bases between. Germline CDR1 reads KGHDR; CDR2 reads SFDVKD. CDR3: CATSSVANQPQHF. CDR3 bases: TGTGCCACCAGTTCCGTAGCTAATCAGCCCCAGCATTTT.

This clonotype was seen a few times. The rearrangement links TRBV9 to TRBJ2-7; the match to TRBD1 covers 8 bases. Trimming removed 5 bases from V and 4 bases from J; junction bases left unmatched: 17. This CDR3 has 17 residues. Per the germline V gene, CDR1 is SGDLS and CDR2 is YYNGEE. In DNA form, the CDR3 reads TGTGCCAGCAGTCGAAATACTCCGGGACAGGAGCTTTACGAGCAGTACTTC. This encodes CASSRNTPGQELYEQYF. The full variable domain, completed using reference TRBV9 and TRBJ2-7, is DSGVTQTPKHLITATGQRVTLRCSPRSGDLSVYWYQQSLDQGLQFLIQYYNGEERAKGNILERFSAQQFPDLHSELNLSSLELGDSALYFCASSRNTPGQELYEQYFGPGTRLTVT.

Only a few counts were recorded for this clonotype. This chain joins TRBV7-3 and TRBJ2-2, with D maybe TRBD2 (6 bases). V was shortened by 5 bases and J by 5 bases, with 21 bases between the two germline ends. Germline CDR1 SGHTA, CDR2 FQGTGA. This CDR3 is built from 17 residues. The DNA for the CDR3 is TGTGCCAGCAGCCGTCTCGGATCTGGGGCGGGGACCGGGGAGCTGTTTTTT. It specifies CASSRLGSGAGTGELFF.

This clonotype was seen a few times. The chain joins TRBV5-1 to TRBJ2-2; the D call may be TRBD1 or TRBD2 (5 bases each). Per the germline V gene, CDR1 is SGHRS and CDR2 is YFSETQ. V was shortened by 6 bases and J by 1 base, with 16 bases between the two germline ends. The CDR3 runs 16 residues. This chain's CDR3 is CASTISPGRNTGELFF. CDR3 sequence (DNA): TGCGCCAGCACCATCTCTCCGGGGCGGAACACCGGGGAGCTGTTTTTT.